This T cell receptor (beta chain) originates from a study of control samples from healthy donors and cancer patients. This clone was recorded only once. Sequencing was performed with immunoSEQ multiplex PCR; in TCRdb, only in-frame clones are kept and a portion is missing. The sample gives roughly 130,000 clones, about 92% of which show up once; about 1.5% is in the top ten. This CDR3 contains 14 residues. With 5 bases removed from V and 1 base from J, the gap between germline ends came to 11 bases. Germline V gives CDR1 SGHAT, CDR2 FQNNGV. This chain joins TRBV11-2 and TRBJ1-1, with D hard to call. The sequenced sample was PBMCs. This TCR derives from a man aged 50-60 years with head and neck cancer. CDR3: CASSPSVGNTEAFF. In DNA, the CDR3 is TGTGCCAGCAGCCCTAGTGTGGGGAACACTGAAGCTTTCTTT.